This is a list of T cell receptor beta chains from one sample in a study of cytomegalovirus exposure and HLA in healthy donors. Data came from immunoSEQ multiplex PCR; TCRdb stores just in-frame clones and leaves some out. The data hold over 150,000 clones, with about 80% observed a single time. Sequencing input: PBMCs. The receptors originated from a woman in her 30s in good health and CMV-seropositive. Both conserved end residues are part of each CDR3. A D gene is named only where the DNA matches it firmly. Expanded clones are given a class, and other clones once, few, many or no size at all.

j_call | cdr3_length | v_call | clone_size | d_call | cdr3_aa | cdr3_nt
TRBJ1-2 | 15 | TRBV7-2 | . | . | CASSLLRGPNYGYTF | TGTGCCAGCAGCTTACTGCGGGGGCCCAACTATGGCTACACCTTC
TRBJ2-1 | 13 | TRBV5-4 | . | . | CASTVDSYNEQFF | TGTGCCAGCACCGTTGACAGTTACAATGAGCAGTTCTTC
TRBJ1-4 | 12 | TRBV28 | . | . | CASSPPRGKLFF | TGTGCCAGCAGTCCCCCAAGAGGAAAACTGTTTTTT
TRBJ1-2 | 14 | TRBV7-9 | . | TRBD1 | CASSPTGTSYGYTF | TGTGCCAGCAGCCCGACAGGGACGTCGTATGGCTACACCTTC
TRBJ2-7 | 19 | TRBV9 | . | TRBD2 | CASSVVMNGASGFSYEQYF | TGTGCCAGCAGCGTAGTTATGAACGGGGCTAGCGGGTTCTCCTACGAGCAGTACTTC
TRBJ1-4 | 15 | TRBV6-6 | once | TRBD1 | CASSYSRTGYEKLFF | TGTGCCAGCAGTTACTCGAGGACAGGGTATGAAAAACTGTTTTTT
TRBJ2-5 | 14 | TRBV25-1 | . | . | CASSEYAGAETQYF | TGTGCCAGCAGTGAATATGCAGGTGCTGAGACCCAGTACTTC
TRBJ2-7 | 15 | TRBV28 | . | TRBD1 | CASSFFGTGGYEQYF | TGTGCCAGCAGTTTCTTCGGGACAGGGGGCTACGAGCAGTACTTC
TRBJ1-1 | 14 | TRBV10-2 | . | TRBD1 | CASSDRGPNTEAFF | TGCGCCAGCTCGGACAGGGGCCCGAACACTGAAGCTTTCTTT
TRBJ1-5 | 14 | TRBV2 | . | . | CASSGQYSNQPQHF | TGTGCCAGCAGTGGTCAGTATAGCAATCAGCCCCAGCATTTT
TRBJ2-7 | 14 | TRBV28 | . | . | CASSFGQQAYEQYF | TGTGCCAGCAGTTTCGGACAGCAGGCCTACGAGCAGTACTTC
TRBJ2-2 | 13 | TRBV6-5 | few | . | CASSYSSAGELFF | TGTGCCAGCAGCTATAGCTCCGCCGGGGAGCTGTTTTTT
TRBJ2-3 | 15 | TRBV6-4 | few | TRBD2 | CASSPTSGSTDTQYF | TGTGCCAGCAGCCCTACTAGCGGGAGCACAGATACGCAGTATTTT
TRBJ2-5 | 16 | TRBV7-7 | . | TRBD2 | CASSPLGLAGGETQYF | TGTGCCAGCAGCCCGTTGGGACTAGCGGGAGGCGAGACCCAGTACTTC
TRBJ2-4 | 15 | TRBV30 | . | TRBD1 | CAWSVRATGGNIQYF | TGTGCCTGGAGTGTACGAGCGACAGGGGGAAACATTCAGTACTTC
TRBJ2-1 | 14 | TRBV30 | once | . | CAWKGGVKNNEQFF | TGTGCCTGGAAGGGCGGGGTGAAAAACAATGAGCAGTTCTTC
TRBJ2-1 | 18 | TRBV9 | . | TRBD2 | CASSDIPPTSGSVDEQFF | TGTGCCAGCAGCGACATTCCACCCACTAGCGGGAGTGTCGATGAGCAGTTCTTC
TRBJ2-3 | 12 | TRBV10-2 | . | . | CASSDPLDTQYF | TGCGCCAGCAGTGACCCTTTAGATACGCAGTATTTT
TRBJ2-1 | 11 | TRBV10-3 | . | TRBD2 | CASSGLAGQFF | TGTGCCTCCTCGGGACTAGCGGGGCAGTTCTTC
TRBJ2-7 | 15 | TRBV7-2 | once | . | CAGLAASGPRYEQYF | TGTGCCGGCTTGGCTGCGAGCGGGCCCCGCTACGAGCAGTACTTC
TRBJ2-7 | 16 | TRBV4-3 | . | . | CASSQGFSGVPYEQYF | TGCGCCAGCAGCCAAGGTTTTTCCGGGGTTCCCTACGAGCAGTACTTC
TRBJ1-5 | 15 | TRBV7-8 | . | TRBD1 | CASSMTGDGNQPQHF | TGTGCCAGCAGCATGACAGGGGACGGCAATCAGCCCCAGCATTTT
TRBJ2-1 | 14 | TRBV5-1 | . | . | CASRWDGTVGEQFF | TGCGCCAGCAGGTGGGATGGGACTGTGGGTGAGCAGTTCTTC
TRBJ2-3 | 13 | TRBV9 | . | TRBD1 | CASTTGGTDTQYF | TGTGCCAGTACTACAGGGGGCACAGATACGCAGTATTTT
TRBJ2-7 | 12 | TRBV27 | . | . | CASSSAGEEQYF | TGTGCCAGCAGCAGCGCAGGGGAAGAGCAGTACTTC
TRBJ2-1 | 15 | TRBV29-1 | . | TRBD2 | CSVDDGGSSYNEQFF | TGCAGCGTTGATGACGGGGGGTCCTCCTACAATGAGCAGTTCTTC
TRBJ1-5 | 12 | TRBV25-1 | . | . | CASRAGGQPQHF | TGTGCCAGCAGGGCGGGCGGTCAGCCCCAGCATTTT
TRBJ1-5 | 13 | TRBV11-2 | . | TRBD1 | CASSQTGVQPQHF | TGTGCCAGCAGCCAGACAGGGGTCCAGCCCCAGCATTTT
TRBJ2-7 | 13 | TRBV2 | . | . | CASNLLPGYEQYF | TGTGCCAGCAATCTTCTGCCGGGCTACGAGCAGTACTTC
TRBJ1-1 | 14 | TRBV19 | . | . | CASSIGDMNTEAFF | TGTGCCAGTAGTATAGGGGACATGAACACTGAAGCTTTCTTT
TRBJ1-1 | 13 | TRBV7-9 | . | . | CASSSSGNTEAFF | TGTGCCAGCAGCTCCTCCGGTAACACTGAAGCTTTCTTT
TRBJ2-7 | 13 | TRBV10-3 | . | TRBD2 | CAITPSGIGEQYF | TGTGCCATCACGCCTAGCGGGATCGGCGAGCAGTACTTC
TRBJ2-7 | 13 | TRBV25-1 | . | . | CASSPGRADEQYF | TGTGCCAGCAGTCCCGGCAGGGCAGACGAGCAGTACTTC
TRBJ2-5 | 14 | TRBV19 | . | TRBD2 | CASSFVAGGFDQYF | TGTGCCAGTAGTTTCGTAGCGGGAGGGTTCGACCAGTACTTC
TRBJ2-1 | 14 | TRBV2 | once | TRBD2 | CASRTSPEYNEQFF | TGTGCCAGCAGGACTAGCCCCGAGTACAATGAGCAGTTCTTC
TRBJ1-4 | 14 | TRBV5-6 | . | TRBD1 | CASSLGDRAEKLFF | TGTGCCAGCAGCTTGGGGGACAGGGCTGAAAAACTGTTTTTT
TRBJ2-3 | 16 | TRBV4-1 | . | . | CASSLTLAPSRDTQYF | TGCGCCAGCAGCCTAACCCTAGCGCCCAGTCGGGATACGCAGTATTTT
TRBJ2-5 | 11 | TRBV2 | . | TRBD2 | CASSGGVAQYF | TGTGCCAGCAGCGGGGGGGTGGCCCAGTACTTC
TRBJ2-6 | 16 | TRBV11-3 | . | TRBD1 | CASSRTGDSGANVLTF | TGTGCCAGCAGCCGCACAGGGGACTCTGGGGCCAACGTCCTGACTTTC
TRBJ2-7 | 15 | TRBV6-5 | . | . | CASSYEGIFSYEQYF | TGTGCCAGCAGTTATGAGGGAATTTTCTCCTACGAGCAGTACTTC
TRBJ1-1 | 15 | TRBV10-3 | . | . | CAITPVLTENTEAFF | TGTGCCATCACCCCCGTCCTGACAGAGAACACTGAAGCTTTCTTT
TRBJ1-4 | 15 | TRBV25-1 | . | . | CASRKQGTTNEKLFF | TGTGCCAGCAGGAAGCAGGGGACCACTAATGAAAAACTGTTTTTT
TRBJ2-7 | 14 | TRBV5-1 | . | TRBD2 | CASSLGLAGEGQYF | TGCGCCAGCAGCTTGGGACTAGCGGGAGAGGGGCAGTACTTC